This T cell receptor (beta chain) was profiled in a study of shared clonotypes between healthy human individuals. The protocol was immunoSEQ multiplex PCR, while the TCRdb copy is restricted to in-frame clones and leaves out a portion. The table has hundreds of thousands of clones, less than 85% seen once. Trimming took 7 bases from V and 6 from J; bases not matched to a gene: 6. The germline V gene encodes CDR1 SNHLY and CDR2 FYNNEI. The CDR3 has 15 residues. This sequence was found in a woman aged 25 to 39 in good health. The chain carries TRBV2 and TRBJ2-2, with 12 bases matching TRBD1. The sequenced sample consisted of memory CD4+ T cells sorted from blood. Noted subset: CD45RA-negative fraction. The CDR3 DNA follows: TGTGCCAGCAATTGGGGGACAGGGGGCCCCGGGGAGCTGTTTTTT. Translation gives CASNWGTGGPGELFF.